This T cell receptor beta chain was recorded in a study of T cells after yellow fever vaccination. General study points: Detected again after the booster were most primary-vaccination clones, at 95% to 96% CD4 and 88% CD8. Although most clonotypes did not, a small share appeared in both CD4 and CD8 compartments. Abundant clonotypes (contaminants from the bulk population) could be present in FACS-sorted repertoires.

This clonotype was observed a few times. As yet, its antigen is unknown. TCRdb itself ran the 5' RACE reads through MiXCR, one entry per CDR3 protein. The repertoire includes 29,000 or so distinct CDR3 sequences, over 4.5% of them detected once, and about two fifths sits in the top ten. Per the germline V gene, CDR1 is MNHEY and CDR2 is SVGEGT. This CDR3 is built from 17 residues. The V gene end was trimmed by 0 bases and the J gene end by 3 bases; junction bases not matched to a gene: 8. This TCR derives from a man aged 30 to 45 who received the YFV17D yellow fever vaccine. This sample comprised CD8+ T cells sorted from PBMCs, obtained 10 days after the yellow fever booster vaccination. The V and J genes are TRBV6-2 or TRBV6-3 and TRBJ2-1; 7 bases map to TRBD2. This chain's CDR3 is CASSYSISQRGYNEQFF. CDR3 sequence (DNA): TGTGCCAGCAGTTACTCGATTTCCCAGCGGGGCTACAATGAGCAGTTCTTC.